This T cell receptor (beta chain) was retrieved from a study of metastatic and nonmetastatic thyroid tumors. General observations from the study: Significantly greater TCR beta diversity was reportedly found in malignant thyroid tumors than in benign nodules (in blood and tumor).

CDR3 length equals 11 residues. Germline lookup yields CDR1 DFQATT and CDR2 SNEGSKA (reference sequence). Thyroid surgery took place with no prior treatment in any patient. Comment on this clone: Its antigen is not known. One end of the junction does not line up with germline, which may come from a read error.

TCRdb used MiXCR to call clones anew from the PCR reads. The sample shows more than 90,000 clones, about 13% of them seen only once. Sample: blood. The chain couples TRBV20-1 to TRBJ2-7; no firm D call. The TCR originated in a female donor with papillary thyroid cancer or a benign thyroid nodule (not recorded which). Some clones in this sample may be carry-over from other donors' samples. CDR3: CSAREVYEHYF. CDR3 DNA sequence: TGCAGTGCTAGAGAGGTATACGAGCATTACTTC.